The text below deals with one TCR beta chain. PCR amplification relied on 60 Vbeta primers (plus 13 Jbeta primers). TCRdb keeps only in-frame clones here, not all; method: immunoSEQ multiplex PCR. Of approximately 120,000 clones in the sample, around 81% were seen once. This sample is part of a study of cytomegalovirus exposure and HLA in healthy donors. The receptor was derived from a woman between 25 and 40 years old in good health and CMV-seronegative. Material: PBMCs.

DNA for the CDR3: TGTGCCAGTAGTAGAACGGGACAGGGCACTGAAGCTTTCTTT. Translating gives CASSRTGQGTEAFF. The rearrangement links TRBV19 to TRBJ1-1; 9 nucleotides align to TRBD1. CDR3 length: 14 amino acids. Losses at the gene ends were 4 bases for V and 4 bases for J; bases not matched to a gene: 4. Germline assignment: CDR1 LNHDA and CDR2 SQIVND (reference sequence).